The 9 T cell receptor beta chains below come from one sample, sequenced in a study of T cells in Graves' hyperthyroidism and ophthalmopathy. Using RNA transcripts as the source, TCR beta CDR3 regions were amplified. HTBI primers were employed in a first-round RT-PCR of the TCR CDR3. TCRdb passed the multiplex PCR reads through MiXCR, listing each CDR3 protein once. The table lists 300,000 to 350,000 distinct CDR3 sequences, 15% to 20% of them singletons. The sample was blood. Receptors were obtained from a woman in her thirties or forties with Graves' ophthalmopathy.

This clonotype came up many times. The V and J genes are TRBV27 and TRBJ1-2, with 7 bases lining up with TRBD1. Germline-derived CDR1 and CDR2 are MNHEY and SMNVEV (reference sequence). The CDR3 runs 14 residues. After removal of 6 bases from V and 4 bases from J, the junction contained 8 bases not matched to a gene. The CDR3 DNA reads TGTGCCAGCAGCTATCGACAGGGAGGCTATGGCTACACCTTC. This encodes CASSYRQGGYGYTF.

This clonotype was detected many times. The chain uses TRBV7-2 and TRBJ1-3; D is unclear. Trimming cost V 1 base and J 3 bases, with 7 bases left between them. CDR3 length: 14 amino acids. The germline CDR1 and CDR2 sequences are SGHTA and FQGNSA. CDR3 sequence reads: CASSLVAFGNTIYF. The CDR3 bases are TGTGCCAGCAGCTTAGTGGCATTTGGAAACACCATATATTTT.

The table lists this clonotype with many counts. The chain links TRBV30 to TRBJ1-5, with D possibly matching TRBD1 (6 bases). The CDR3 has 16 residues. The V end was cut by 2 bases, the J end by 0 bases, with 14 bases between. Germline assignment: CDR1 GTSNPN and CDR2 SVGIG (reference sequence). The CDR3 sequence: CAWSLHRQVSNQPQHF. DNA for the CDR3: TGTGCCTGGAGTCTACACAGACAGGTTAGCAATCAGCCCCAGCATTTT. The complete variable domain, with remaining parts taken from reference TRBV30 and TRBJ1-5, reads SQTIHQWPATLVQPVGSPLSLECTVEGTSNPNLYWYRQAAGRGLQLLFYSVGIGQISSEVPQNLSASRPQDRQFILSSKKLLLSDSGFYLCAWSLHRQVSNQPQHFGDGTRLSIL.

Comment on this clonotype: This sequence may be a read error, since a much larger clone differs from it by one base. The conserved closing phenylalanine or tryptophan is absent in this CDR3, likely reflecting a read error. The chain joins TRBV6-1 to TRBJ2-2; TRBD2 is a possible D gene (6 bases). The CDR3 totals 15 residues. Trimming removed 6 bases at V and 6 bases at J, with 17 bases between. Germline CDR1 MNHNS, CDR2 SASEGT. For the CDR3, the DNA is TGTGCCAGCAGCGGCGGGACGGCTAGCGCCGGGGAGCTGTTTCTT. Its protein is CASSGGTASAGELFL.

This clonotype was seen ten or more times. This sequence joins TRBV7-8 and TRBJ2-5; TRBD1 aligns across 11 bases. The J segment lost 2 bases and the V segment lost 5 bases, leaving 4 bases of the junction unmatched. Germline CDR1 reads SGHVS; CDR2 reads FQNEAQ. CDR3 length: 15 residues. For the CDR3, the DNA is TGTGCCAGCAGCCACCGGGACAGGGGGCAAGAGACCCAGTACTTC. Translated, it gives CASSHRDRGQETQYF.

The chain carries TRBV3-1 and TRBJ2-5; maybe TRBD2 (6 bases). The CDR3 is 15 amino acids. V dropped 5 bases and J dropped 2 bases, with 15 bases sitting between them. Germline V lookup: CDR1 LGHDT, CDR2 YNNKEL (reference sequence). CDR3 residues: CASSSGGAGQETQYF. CDR3 nucleotide sequence: TGTGCCAGCAGCTCGGGCGGGGCGGGACAAGAGACCCAGTACTTC.

This clonotype was counted at least ten times. V gene TRBV11-2 combines with J gene TRBJ1-3, with D tentatively TRBD1 (5 bases). The CDR3 runs to 18 residues. The V end lost 3 bases, the J end lost 0 bases, and 18 bases lay between the germline ends. Germline V gene lookup returns CDR1 SGHAT and CDR2 FQNNGV. CDR3 sequence reads: CASSFSPAQGFSGNTIYF. The CDR3 DNA follows: TGTGCCAGCAGCTTCAGTCCGGCTCAGGGATTCTCTGGAAACACCATATATTTT. Supplemented by reference TRBV11-2 and TRBJ1-3, the full variable domain reads EAGVAQSPRYKIIEKRQSVAFWCNPISGHATLYWYQQILGQGPKLLIQFQNNGVVDDSQLPKDRFSAERLKGVDSTLKIQPAKLEDSAVYLCASSFSPAQGFSGNTIYFGEGSWLTVV.

This clonotype occurred many times. V usage is TRBV19 and J usage is TRBJ2-6, with D possibly called TRBD1 or TRBD2 (5 bases each). This CDR3 is 18 amino acids long. Looked up from germline, CDR1 is LNHDA and CDR2 is SQIVND (reference sequence). Trimming took 3 bases from V and 2 from J, leaving 17 bases between them. CDR3 sequence (DNA): TGTGCCAGTAGTATTAGGGGAGAATGGGGCGCTGGGGCCAACGTCCTGACTTTC. Translated, it gives CASSIRGEWGAGANVLTF. The variable domain in full, completed from reference TRBV19 and TRBJ2-6, reads DGGITQSPKYLFRKEGQNVTLSCEQNLNHDAMYWYRQDPGQGLRLIYYSQIVNDFQKGDIAEGYSVSREKKESFPLTVTSAQKNPTAFYLCASSIRGEWGAGANVLTFGAGSRLTVL.

The chain uses TRBV25-1 and TRBJ2-7, with 10 bases aligning to TRBD1. The CDR3 is made up of 16 amino acids. Looked up from germline, CDR1 is MGHDK and CDR2 is SYGVNS. The J segment lost 6 bases and the V segment lost 4 bases, leaving 12 bases of the junction unmatched. DNA of the CDR3: TGTGCCAGCAGTGGAGGGGCACCAAGGACAGGGGGCGAGCAGTACTTC. It specifies CASSGGAPRTGGEQYF.